These 32 T cell receptor beta chains share one sample of origin, sequenced in a study of T cells in Graves' hyperthyroidism and ophthalmopathy (dated by TCRdb to the late 2010s). The library was prepared using multiplex PCR. Sequencing instrument: Illumina HiSeq 2000. The TCR beta CDR3 regions were amplified from the RNA transcripts. A first-round RT-PCR of the TCR CDR3 used the HTBI primer set with the Qiagen OneStep RT-PCR kit. The public reads were reprocessed in TCRdb via fastp at Q25 and MiXCR, keeping in-frame beta chains. Each CDR3 protein gets just one entry, which takes the most common genes and DNA from the rows behind it. The sample profile shows 500,000 to 600,000 distinct CDR3 sequences; 40% to 50% of them were found once. In total, the top ten clones hold about 45% of the sample. Sequenced: peripheral blood or thyroid tissue (not recorded which). These TCRs come from an adult woman with Graves' disease, either hyperthyroidism or ophthalmopathy (not recorded which).

The V call is TRBV20-1, the J call TRBJ2-7; D ambiguous. Germline loops: CDR1 DFQATT, CDR2 SNEGSKA (reference sequence). V shed 1 base and J shed 1 base, with 11 bases lying between them. The CDR3 contains 14 residues. CDR3: CSARVASSSYEQYF. The CDR3 region has the DNA TGCAGTGCTAGAGTAGCATCTTCGTCCTACGAGCAGTACTTC.

The V call is TRBV28, the J call TRBJ1-2; no reliable D call. CDR3 length: 14 amino acids. V lost 6 bases to trimming and J lost 5 bases, with 16 bases between them. Per germline, CDR1 MDHEN and CDR2 SYDVKM. The CDR3 spells CASRSVLSGYGYTF. Here the CDR3 DNA reads TGTGCCAGCAGGAGCGTCCTCTCGGGGTATGGCTACACCTTC.

This chain connects TRBV6-1 to TRBJ2-6; D ambiguous. Germline CDR1 reads MNHNS; CDR2 reads SASEGT. V was clipped by 1 base and J by 1 base, with 8 bases between them. The CDR3 sequence is 16 residues long. The CDR3 DNA follows: TGTGCCAGCAGTGAAGAAGGTCTTTCTGGGGCCAACGTCCTGACTTTC. Amino acids: CASSEEGLSGANVLTF.

The J gene is TRBJ1-1, the V gene TRBV2, with no clear D. The CDR3 covers 13 residues. Germline V lookup: CDR1 SNHLY, CDR2 FYNNEI. Trimming cost V 2 bases and J 4 bases, with 8 bases left between them. The CDR3 DNA reads as TGTGCCAGCAGTGAATCTCCTGCCACTGAAGCTTTCTTT. It is translated as CASSESPATEAFF.

This chain links TRBV10-3 with TRBJ1-6; D gene ambiguous. Germline V gene data show CDR1 as ENHRY and CDR2 as SYGVKD. CDR3 length: 15 residues. Trimming pared 4 bases from V and 9 bases from J, leaving 16 bases between. The CDR3 DNA sequence: TGTGCCATCAGTGCTAGAGACGGACGTGTTTCACCCCTCCACTTT. Amino acid sequence: CAISARDGRVSPLHF.

The J gene is TRBJ2-7, the V gene TRBV20-1; D is perhaps TRBD1 (6 bases). Germline assignment: CDR1 DFQATT and CDR2 SNEGSKA (reference sequence). Trimming took 7 bases from V and 0 from J, leaving 13 bases between them. The CDR3 runs to 13 residues. CDR3 in DNA: TGCAGTGGGGGGCCCGAGGACTCCTACGAGCAGTACTTC. Translated, it gives CSGGPEDSYEQYF.

This chain connects TRBV6-1 to TRBJ2-2; no firm D call. Looked up from germline, CDR1 is MNHNS and CDR2 is SASEGT. The CDR3 runs to 11 residues. V dropped 6 bases and J dropped 5 bases, with 4 bases sitting between them. CDR3 in DNA: TGTGCCAGCAGGGCAACCGGGGAGCTGTTTTTT. This codes for CASRATGELFF.

This clonotype was seen many times. J is TRBJ2-5 and V is TRBV7-2; 8 nucleotides align to TRBD1. Germline loops: CDR1 SGHTA, CDR2 FQGNSA. The CDR3 is 14 amino acids. The ends lost 3 bases at V and 5 bases at J; junction bases unmatched: 5. DNA for the CDR3: TGTGCCAGCAGCTTCCAGGGGGCGGCGGAGACCCAGTACTTC. Translated, it gives CASSFQGAAETQYF.

The CDR3 DNA is TGTGCCAGCAGCTTACGCCAAGACGAGCAGTACTTC. As protein: CASSLRQDEQYF. The chain combines TRBV7-9 with TRBJ2-7; D remains unclear. The CDR3 extends over 12 amino acids. Germline V gene sequence: CDR1 SEHNR, CDR2 FQNEAQ (reference sequence). The V and J ends lost 2 bases and 5 bases respectively, with 7 bases between them.

In this sample, this clonotype turned up a few times. This chain uses TRBV15 with TRBJ1-2; D not certain. CDR1 and CDR2 (germline): LNHNV, YYDKDF (reference sequence). The V end lost 6 bases, the J end lost 0 bases, and 17 bases lay between the germline ends. This CDR3 region has 16 residues. The CDR3 region is CATSGGRGGTNYGYTF. The CDR3 region has the DNA TGTGCCACCAGTGGAGGTCGGGGTGGCACTAACTATGGCTACACCTTC.

This chain uses TRBV19 with TRBJ1-1; D is uncertain. There are 11 residues in the CDR3. The V gene lost 8 bases and the J gene lost 7 bases, with 11 bases spanning the gap. Germline loops: CDR1 LNHDA, CDR2 SQIVND (reference sequence). CDR3 in amino acids: CASGPGSEAFF. CDR3 sequence (DNA): TGTGCCAGTGGACCTGGCAGTGAAGCTTTCTTT. Filled out from reference TRBV19 and TRBJ1-1, the complete variable domain reads DGGITQSPKYLFRKEGQNVTLSCEQNLNHDAMYWYRQDPGQGLRLIYYSQIVNDFQKGDIAEGYSVSREKKESFPLTVTSAQKNPTAFYLCASGPGSEAFFGQGTRLTVV.

The chain has TRBV7-6 and TRBJ1-2; D call uncertain. The CDR3 is 14 amino acids. CDR1 and CDR2 from the germline V gene are SGHVS and FNYEAQ. With 5 bases removed from V and 4 bases from J, the gap between germline ends came to 14 bases. The CDR3 protein is CASSTSTGSYGYTF. CDR3 bases: TGTGCCAGCAGCACCAGCACTGGCAGCTATGGCTACACCTTC.

This chain joins TRBV27 and TRBJ1-5; D is possibly TRBD1 (5 bases). The germline CDR1 and CDR2 sequences are MNHEY and SMNVEV (reference sequence). Between the trimmed V and J ends, which lost 3 bases and 3 bases, there was a span of 9 bases. This CDR3 contains 14 residues. The CDR3 region has the DNA TGTGCCAGCAGTTTCATAGGGGACAATCAGCCCCAGCATTTT. This encodes CASSFIGDNQPQHF.

This clonotype occurred many times. The gene calls are TRBV19 and TRBJ2-7; possibly TRBD1 for D (5 bases). Per germline, CDR1 LNHDA and CDR2 SQIVND (reference sequence). Between the trimmed V and J ends, which lost 10 bases and 4 bases, there was a span of 17 bases. The CDR3 extends over 13 amino acids. CDR3 sequence (DNA): TGTGCCACCAGACCGAGGCAGGGTTACGAGCAGTACTTC. Translated, it gives CATRPRQGYEQYF.

J is TRBJ2-7 and V is TRBV7-9; D uncertain. Germline V gives CDR1 SEHNR, CDR2 FQNEAQ (reference sequence). The CDR3 is made up of 11 amino acids. Trimming took 8 bases from V and 5 from J, leaving 10 bases between them. The CDR3 DNA is TGTGCCAGCTCGCAAATTAACGAGCAGTACTTC. Translating it yields CASSQINEQYF.

This clonotype was counted only a few times. V gene TRBV7-4 combines with J gene TRBJ1-5; TRBD1 is a possible D gene (5 bases). Germline CDR1 is SGHVT and CDR2 is SQSDAQ. V was pared by 7 bases and J by 0 bases, with 13 bases between. The CDR3 totals 15 residues. Written as DNA, the CDR3 is TGTGCCAGCACCATTGGAGGGGATAGCAATCAGCCCCAGCATTTT. Its protein is CASTIGGDSNQPQHF.

The chain recombines TRBV12-3 or TRBV12-4 with TRBJ1-1; D ambiguous. Trimming stripped 7 bases from V and 4 bases from J, with 16 bases between. The CDR3 loop spans 14 amino acids. In DNA form, the CDR3 reads TGTGCCAGCACCTCGACGACGACGATCACTGAAGCTTTCTTT. Amino acid sequence: CASTSTTTITEAFF.

V and J are TRBV2 and TRBJ2-6; TRBD2 aligns across 8 bases. The germline CDR1 and CDR2 sequences are SNHLY and FYNNEI. V dropped 5 bases and J dropped 4; count of bases not matched to a gene: 7. The CDR3 covers 16 residues. The CDR3 nucleotides read TGTGCCAGCAGTCTGACAGCGGGAGCCGGGGCCAACGTCCTGACTTTC. Encoded protein: CASSLTAGAGANVLTF.

V is TRBV19 and J is TRBJ1-5; D unclear. The CDR3 loop spans 15 amino acids. Trimming left V 1 base short and J 0 bases short, with 7 bases between. The germline CDR1 and CDR2 sequences are LNHDA and SQIVND (reference sequence). CDR3 in amino acids: CASSIAGSSNQPQHF. The CDR3 DNA is TGTGCCAGTAGTATAGCAGGCAGTAGCAATCAGCCCCAGCATTTT. The full variable domain, completed using reference TRBV19 and TRBJ1-5, is DGGITQSPKYLFRKEGQNVTLSCEQNLNHDAMYWYRQDPGQGLRLIYYSQIVNDFQKGDIAEGYSVSREKKESFPLTVTSAQKNPTAFYLCASSIAGSSNQPQHFGDGTRLSIL.

This clonotype has a handful of counts. This chain joins TRBV20-1 and TRBJ1-1; the D is unclear. The CDR3 loop spans 11 amino acids. Germline CDR1 is DFQATT and CDR2 is SNEGSKA (reference sequence). The CDR3 DNA follows: TGCAGCTGGAGGTGGGGAACTGAAGCTTTCTTT. It specifies CSWRWGTEAFF.

This clonotype has only one observation. V is TRBV20-1 and J is TRBJ1-1; no firm D call. CDR3 size: 14 residues. V lost 0 bases and J 1 base, leaving 9 bases between the germline ends. The germline V gene encodes CDR1 DFQATT and CDR2 SNEGSKA (reference sequence). The CDR3: CSAREHSGNTEAFF. As DNA, the CDR3 is TGCAGTGCTAGAGAACACAGCGGGAACACTGAAGCTTTCTTT.

This chain joins TRBV5-1 and TRBJ1-2; TRBD1 matches at 7 bases. V trimming: 6 bases; J trimming: 0 bases; junction bases outside the gene matches: 8. Germline V CDR1 and CDR2: SGHRS, YFSETQ. This CDR3 is built from 15 residues. The CDR3 loop reads CASTSSGGANYGYTF. CDR3 sequence (DNA): TGCGCCAGCACCTCCTCAGGGGGAGCTAACTATGGCTACACCTTC.

The V gene is TRBV5-1, the J gene TRBJ1-6; weak D call: TRBD1 (5 bases). Germline CDR1 is SGHRS and CDR2 is YFSETQ. The CDR3 covers 15 residues. Trimming removed 1 base from V and 8 bases from J, with 13 bases in between. As DNA, the CDR3 is TGCGCCAGCAGCTTGTGGCCGTCGGGGGATTCACCCCTCCACTTT. It specifies CASSLWPSGDSPLHF.

The chain joins TRBV13 to TRBJ1-3, with 10 nucleotides matching TRBD1. The germline V gene has CDR1 PRHDT and CDR2 FYEKMQ (reference sequence). The CDR3 loop spans 19 amino acids. The V segment lost 3 bases and the J segment 7 bases; nucleotides outside the gene matches: 18. CDR3 residues: CASSFSTGGEQSSGNTIYF. The CDR3 coding sequence is TGTGCCAGCAGCTTCTCGACAGGGGGCGAGCAGTCCTCAGGGAACACCATATATTTT.

This clonotype appeared a few times. The J gene is TRBJ2-1, the V gene TRBV19; TRBD2 matches at 13 bases. Germline assignment: CDR1 LNHDA and CDR2 SQIVND (reference sequence). The length of the CDR3 is 15 residues. V dropped 5 bases and J dropped 9; count of bases not matched to a gene: 7. The CDR3 region is CASSPRTSGSPEQFF. CDR3 DNA sequence: TGTGCCAGTAGTCCACGGACTAGCGGGAGCCCTGAGCAGTTCTTC.

This clonotype was detected ten times or more. This rearrangement joins TRBV2 to TRBJ2-7, with D unclear. Germline-derived CDR1 and CDR2 are SNHLY and FYNNEI. V shed 7 bases and J shed 5 bases, with 27 bases lying between them. CDR3 size: 17 residues. The chain's CDR3 is CASIPRAGTFTRDEQYF. In DNA form, the CDR3 reads TGTGCCAGCATCCCCCGGGCAGGAACATTTACACGCGACGAGCAGTACTTC.

This clonotype was seen only a few times. The chain joins TRBV3-1 to TRBJ1-4; D possibly corresponds to TRBD1 (6 bases). Per the germline V gene, CDR1 is LGHDT and CDR2 is YNNKEL (reference sequence). CDR3 length: 14 residues. V was cut by 4 bases and J by 6 bases, with 12 bases left in between. The CDR3: CASSRRGADEKLFF. CDR3 nucleotides: TGTGCCAGCAGCCGACGGGGGGCCGATGAAAAACTGTTTTTT.

V gene TRBV6-1 combines with J gene TRBJ1-4; 9 nucleotides match TRBD1. This CDR3 has 15 residues. With V trimmed by 8 bases and J by 7 bases, 11 bases remained unmatched. Per the germline V gene, CDR1 is MNHNS and CDR2 is SASEGT. The CDR3 nucleotides read TGTGCCAGCCTACCGGCGGGACAGGGAATTGAAAAACTGTTTTTT. It encodes CASLPAGQGIEKLFF.

The chain has TRBV25-1 and TRBJ1-1, with 7 nucleotides matching TRBD1. Germline V gene data show CDR1 as MGHDK and CDR2 as SYGVNS. CDR3 length equals 13 residues. The CDR3 bases are TGTGCTAGACCGACAGGGAAGAACACTGAAGCTTTCTTT. It translates to CARPTGKNTEAFF.

As for this clonotype: The junction departs from germline at one end; a sequencing error may be responsible. The CDR3 DNA sequence: TGCAGCATTGACCACGGCAGGGGACAATCATACACTGAAGCTTTCTTT. Amino acids: CSIDHGRGQSYTEAFF. V is TRBV29-1 and J is TRBJ1-1, with D maybe TRBD1 (6 bases). From germline, CDR1 is SQVTM and CDR2 ANQGSEA. This CDR3 contains 16 residues.

This clonotype has a single count. The chain employs TRBV6-1 and TRBJ2-7, with TRBD1 matching 7 bases. CDR3 length: 19 amino acids. Germline CDR1 and CDR2: MNHNS and SASEGT. V lost 4 bases and J lost 2; bases outside the gene matches: 20. The CDR3 is CASSAVRDREYSLTYEQYF. CDR3 in DNA: TGTGCCAGCAGTGCCGTAAGGGACAGAGAATATAGCCTAACCTACGAGCAGTACTTC.

The chain employs TRBV2 and TRBJ2-7; 9 nucleotides match TRBD2. The CDR3 length is 15 residues. From germline, CDR1 is SNHLY and CDR2 FYNNEI. V lost 3 bases to trimming and J lost 3 bases; unmatched junction nucleotides: 6. The CDR3 loop is CASSDGGAGGYEQYF. The CDR3 nucleotides read TGTGCCAGCAGTGATGGGGGAGCGGGAGGCTACGAGCAGTACTTC.